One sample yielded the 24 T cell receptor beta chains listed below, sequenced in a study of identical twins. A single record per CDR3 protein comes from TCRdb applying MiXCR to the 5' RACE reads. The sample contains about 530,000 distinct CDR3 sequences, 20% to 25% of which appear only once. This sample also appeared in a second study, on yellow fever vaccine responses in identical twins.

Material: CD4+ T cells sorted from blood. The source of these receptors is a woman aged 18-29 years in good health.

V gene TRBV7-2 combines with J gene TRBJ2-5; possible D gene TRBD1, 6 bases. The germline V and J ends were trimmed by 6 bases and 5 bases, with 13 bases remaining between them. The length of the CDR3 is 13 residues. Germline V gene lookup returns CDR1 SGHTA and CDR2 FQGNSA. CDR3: CASSSPGVETQYF. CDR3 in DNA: TGTGCCAGCAGTTCCCCAGGGGTTGAGACCCAGTACTTC.

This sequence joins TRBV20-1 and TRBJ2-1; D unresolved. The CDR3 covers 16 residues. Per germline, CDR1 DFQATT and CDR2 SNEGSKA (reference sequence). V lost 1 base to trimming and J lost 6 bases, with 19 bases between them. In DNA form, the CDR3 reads TGCAGTGCTAGAGGCTACATTTCAAGCCCCTTCAATGAGCAGTTCTTC. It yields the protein CSARGYISSPFNEQFF.

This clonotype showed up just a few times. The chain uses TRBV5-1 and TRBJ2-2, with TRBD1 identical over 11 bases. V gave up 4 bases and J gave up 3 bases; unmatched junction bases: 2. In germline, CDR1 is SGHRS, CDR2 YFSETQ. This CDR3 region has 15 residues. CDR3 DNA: TGCGCCAGCAGCCGGGACAGGGGGGACACCGGGGAGCTGTTTTTT. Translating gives CASSRDRGDTGELFF. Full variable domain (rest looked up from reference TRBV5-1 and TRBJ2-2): KAGVTQTPRYLIKTRGQQVTLSCSPISGHRSVSWYQQTPGQGLQFLFEYFSETQRNKGNFPGRFSGRQFSNSRSEMNVSTLELGDSALYLCASSRDRGDTGELFFGEGSRLTVL.

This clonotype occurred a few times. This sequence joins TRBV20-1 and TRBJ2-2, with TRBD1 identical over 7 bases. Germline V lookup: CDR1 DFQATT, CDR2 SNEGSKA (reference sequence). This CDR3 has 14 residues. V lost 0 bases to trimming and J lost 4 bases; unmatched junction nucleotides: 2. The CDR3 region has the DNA TGCAGTGCTAGAGAACAGGGGATCACCGGGGAGCTGTTTTTT. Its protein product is CSAREQGITGELFF.

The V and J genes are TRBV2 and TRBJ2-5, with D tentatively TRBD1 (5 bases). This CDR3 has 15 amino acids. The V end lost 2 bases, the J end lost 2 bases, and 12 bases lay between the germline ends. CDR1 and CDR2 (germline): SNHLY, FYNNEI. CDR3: CASSEQGMTQETQYF. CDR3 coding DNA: TGTGCCAGCAGTGAACAGGGTATGACGCAAGAGACCCAGTACTTC.

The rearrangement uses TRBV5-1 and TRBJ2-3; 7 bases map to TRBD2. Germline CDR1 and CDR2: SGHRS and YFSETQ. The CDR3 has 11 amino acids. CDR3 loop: CGTSGTDTQYF. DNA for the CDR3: TGCGGAACTAGCGGCACAGATACGCAGTATTTT.

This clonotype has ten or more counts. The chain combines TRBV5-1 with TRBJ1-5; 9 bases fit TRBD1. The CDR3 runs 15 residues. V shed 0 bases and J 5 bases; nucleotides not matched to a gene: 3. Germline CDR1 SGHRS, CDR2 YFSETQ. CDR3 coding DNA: TGCGCCAGCAGCTTGGGGGGACAGGGCGATCAGCCCCAGCATTTT. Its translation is CASSLGGQGDQPQHF.

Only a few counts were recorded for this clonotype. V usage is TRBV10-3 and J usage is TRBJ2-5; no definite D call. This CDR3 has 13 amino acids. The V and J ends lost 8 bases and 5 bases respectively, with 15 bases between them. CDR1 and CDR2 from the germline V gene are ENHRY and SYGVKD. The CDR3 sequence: CAISRWAGETQYF. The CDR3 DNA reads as TGTGCCATCTCCCGGTGGGCCGGGGAGACCCAGTACTTC.

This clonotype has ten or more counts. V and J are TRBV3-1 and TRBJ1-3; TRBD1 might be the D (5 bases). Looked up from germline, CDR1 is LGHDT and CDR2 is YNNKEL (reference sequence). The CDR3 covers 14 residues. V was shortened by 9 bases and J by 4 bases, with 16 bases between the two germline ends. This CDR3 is CASSIPGPGNTIYF. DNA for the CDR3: TGTGCCAGTTCCATACCGGGACCCGGAAACACCATATATTTT.

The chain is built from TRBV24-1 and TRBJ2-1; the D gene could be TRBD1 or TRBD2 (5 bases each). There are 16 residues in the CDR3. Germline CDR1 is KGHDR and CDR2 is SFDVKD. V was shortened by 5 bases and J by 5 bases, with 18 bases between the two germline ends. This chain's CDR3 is CATSALFGRDHNEQFF. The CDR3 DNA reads TGTGCCACCAGTGCCCTCTTCGGAAGGGACCACAATGAGCAGTTCTTC.

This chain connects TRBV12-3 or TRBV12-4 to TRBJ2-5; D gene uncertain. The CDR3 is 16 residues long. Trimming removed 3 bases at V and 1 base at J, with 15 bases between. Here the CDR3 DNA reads TGTGCCAGCAGTTTGGATTTCGGGTTTGGCCAAGAGACCCAGTACTTC. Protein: CASSLDFGFGQETQYF.

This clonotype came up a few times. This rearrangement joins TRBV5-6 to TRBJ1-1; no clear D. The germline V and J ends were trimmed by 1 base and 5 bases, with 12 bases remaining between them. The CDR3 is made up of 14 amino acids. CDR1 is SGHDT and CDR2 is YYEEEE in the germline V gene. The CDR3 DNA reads TGTGCCAGCAGCTTGATACGGGTCGGAACTGAAGCTTTCTTT. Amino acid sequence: CASSLIRVGTEAFF.

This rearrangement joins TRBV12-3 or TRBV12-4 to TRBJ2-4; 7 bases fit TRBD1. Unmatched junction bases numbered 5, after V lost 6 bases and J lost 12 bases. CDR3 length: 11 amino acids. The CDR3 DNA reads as TGTGCCAGCAGACAGACAGGGCGTCAGTACTTC. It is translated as CASRQTGRQYF.

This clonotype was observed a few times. The CDR3 here is CASSRRTVLGELFF. CDR3 nucleotides: TGTGCCAGCAGCCGACGTACAGTACTCGGGGAGCTGTTTTTT. V usage is TRBV14 and J usage is TRBJ2-2; D unresolved. V lost 4 bases, J lost 7 bases, and 13 bases lay in between. The CDR3 is made up of 14 amino acids. CDR1 is SGHDN, CDR2 FVKESK, per germline.

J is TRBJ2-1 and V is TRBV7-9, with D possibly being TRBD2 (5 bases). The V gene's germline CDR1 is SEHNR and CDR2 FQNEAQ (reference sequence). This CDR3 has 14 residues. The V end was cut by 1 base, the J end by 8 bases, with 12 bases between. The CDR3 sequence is CASSLEGGLYEQFF. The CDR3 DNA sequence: TGTGCCAGCAGCTTAGAGGGCGGGTTGTATGAGCAGTTCTTC.

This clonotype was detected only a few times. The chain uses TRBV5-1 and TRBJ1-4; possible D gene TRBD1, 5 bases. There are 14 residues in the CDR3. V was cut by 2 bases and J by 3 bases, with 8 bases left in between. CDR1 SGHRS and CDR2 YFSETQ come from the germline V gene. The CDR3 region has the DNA TGCGCCAGCAGCTTTAAAGGGGCTAATGAAAAACTGTTTTTT. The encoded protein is CASSFKGANEKLFF.

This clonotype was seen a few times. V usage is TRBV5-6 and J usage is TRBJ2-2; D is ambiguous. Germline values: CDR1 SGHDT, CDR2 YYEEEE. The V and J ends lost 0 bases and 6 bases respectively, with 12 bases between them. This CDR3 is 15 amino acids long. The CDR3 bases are TGTGCCAGCAGCTTGGGCCTCTTGGTGGCCGGGGAGCTGTTTTTT. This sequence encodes CASSLGLLVAGELFF.

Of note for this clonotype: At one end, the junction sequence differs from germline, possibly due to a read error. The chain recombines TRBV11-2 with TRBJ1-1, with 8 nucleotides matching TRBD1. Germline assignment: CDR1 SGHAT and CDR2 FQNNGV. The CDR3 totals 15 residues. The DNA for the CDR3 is TGTGCCGGCAGCCCTTGGACAGGGAAGAACACTGAAGCTTTCTTT. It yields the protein CAGSPWTGKNTEAFF.

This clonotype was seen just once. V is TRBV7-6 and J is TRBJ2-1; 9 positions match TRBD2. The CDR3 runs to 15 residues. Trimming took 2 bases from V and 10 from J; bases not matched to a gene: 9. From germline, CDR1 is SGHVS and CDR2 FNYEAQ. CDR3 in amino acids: CASSLTAGGLREQFF. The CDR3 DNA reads TGTGCCAGCAGCTTAACTGCGGGAGGGCTTAGGGAGCAGTTCTTC.

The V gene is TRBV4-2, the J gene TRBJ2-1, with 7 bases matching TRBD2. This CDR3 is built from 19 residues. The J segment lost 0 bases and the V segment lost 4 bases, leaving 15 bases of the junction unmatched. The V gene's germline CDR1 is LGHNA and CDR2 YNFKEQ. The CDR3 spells CASSPVGRARGFSYNEQFF. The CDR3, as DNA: TGTGCCAGCAGCCCCGTGGGGAGGGCGCGGGGTTTCTCCTACAATGAGCAGTTCTTC.

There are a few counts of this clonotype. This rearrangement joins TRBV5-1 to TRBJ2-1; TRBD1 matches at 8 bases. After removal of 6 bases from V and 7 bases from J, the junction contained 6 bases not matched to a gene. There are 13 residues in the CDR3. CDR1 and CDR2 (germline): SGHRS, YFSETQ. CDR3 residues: CASTGQGANEQFF. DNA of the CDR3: TGCGCCAGCACGGGGCAGGGGGCTAATGAGCAGTTCTTC. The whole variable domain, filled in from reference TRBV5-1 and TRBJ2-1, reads KAGVTQTPRYLIKTRGQQVTLSCSPISGHRSVSWYQQTPGQGLQFLFEYFSETQRNKGNFPGRFSGRQFSNSRSEMNVSTLELGDSALYLCASTGQGANEQFFGPGTRLTVL.

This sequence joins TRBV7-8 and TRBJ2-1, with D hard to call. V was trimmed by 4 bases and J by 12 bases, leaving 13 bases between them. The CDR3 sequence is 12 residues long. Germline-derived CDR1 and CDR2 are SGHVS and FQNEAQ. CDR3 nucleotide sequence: TGTGCCAGCAGCTATCCGGGTCGAGGGCAGTTCTTC. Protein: CASSYPGRGQFF.

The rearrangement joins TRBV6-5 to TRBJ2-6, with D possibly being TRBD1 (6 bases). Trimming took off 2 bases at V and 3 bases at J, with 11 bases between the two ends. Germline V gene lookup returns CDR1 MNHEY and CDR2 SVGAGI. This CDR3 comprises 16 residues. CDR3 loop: CASSYGSGVGANVLTF. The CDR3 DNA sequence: TGTGCCAGCAGTTACGGTTCAGGGGTTGGGGCCAACGTCCTGACTTTC.

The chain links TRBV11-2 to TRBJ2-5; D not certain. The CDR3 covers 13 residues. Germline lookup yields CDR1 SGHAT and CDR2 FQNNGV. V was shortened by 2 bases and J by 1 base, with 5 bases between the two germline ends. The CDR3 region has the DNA TGTGCCAGCAGCTTATTTTTCCAAGAGACCCAGTACTTC. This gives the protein CASSLFFQETQYF.